The clone carrying this TCR beta chain was counted many times. Its antigen is unknown. From the reads, TCRdb called clonotypes with MiXCR, one entry per CDR3 protein. Of about 830,000 distinct CDR3 sequences listed, less than 35% are singletons. These data are taken from a study of T cell repertoires in cytomegalovirus infection. Study-wide findings and caveats: Carriers of CMV and the relevant HLA type were discriminated by public TCR beta frequency.

V lost 5 bases to trimming and J lost 2 bases; unmatched junction nucleotides: 8. Germline loops: CDR1 SGHVS, CDR2 FNYEAQ. This CDR3 spans 16 amino acids. The sequence derives from a human donor in good health (CMV status not recorded). Some clones in this sample may be carry-over from other donors' samples. The input for sequencing was cultured CD8+ T cells from PBMCs, taken from culture after CMV antigen stimulation. The V call is TRBV7-6, the J call TRBJ2-2; 7 bases are shared with TRBD1. CDR3 bases: TGTGCCAGCAGCCCCTCGGGACAGACCAACACCGGGGAGCTGTTTTTT. Translating gives CASSPSGQTNTGELFF.